Each of the 12 T cell receptor beta chains below was sequenced from the same sample in a study of shared T cell receptors in the human thymus. Measured with immunoSEQ multiplex PCR; TCRdb has only the in-frame clones, and not every one. Found here are hundreds of thousands of clones, approximately 87% of them singletons; the top ten hold about 0.01%. The same sample was also studied in work on human thymus T cells.

Sequencing was done on a sample of thymocytes. These receptors all come from a boy under two years old with a congenital heart defect.

The chain uses TRBV7-6 and TRBJ2-7; the D gene is possibly TRBD1 (5 bases). The V gene lost 4 bases and the J gene lost 5 bases, with 21 bases spanning the gap. From germline, CDR1 is SGHVS and CDR2 FNYEAQ. The CDR3 spans 16 residues. CDR3 sequence reads: CASSSGAAGLAHEQYF. CDR3 bases: TGTGCCAGCAGCTCCGGCGCGGCAGGGCTGGCGCACGAGCAGTACTTC.

The rearrangement joins TRBV5-1 to TRBJ1-2; 7 bases map to TRBD1. Germline CDR1 reads SGHRS; CDR2 reads YFSETQ. This CDR3 is built from 14 residues. After removal of 3 bases from V and 3 bases from J, the junction contained 5 bases not matched to a gene. The DNA of the CDR3 is TGCGCCAGCAGCTCGACAGGGATTGACTATGGCTACACCTTC. It translates to CASSSTGIDYGYTF.

The chain employs TRBV28 and TRBJ1-4; no clear D gene. Trimming took 4 bases from V and 3 from J, leaving 15 bases between them. This CDR3 comprises 16 residues. From germline, CDR1 is MDHEN and CDR2 SYDVKM. The CDR3: CASSSPWRVANEKLFF. CDR3 sequence (DNA): TGTGCCAGCAGTTCACCTTGGAGGGTCGCTAATGAAAAACTGTTTTTT.

This sequence joins TRBV7-2 and TRBJ1-2, with TRBD1 as a possible D gene (6 bases). This CDR3 is built from 14 residues. The germline CDR1 and CDR2 sequences are SGHTA and FQGNSA. With 1 base removed from V and 3 bases from J, the gap between germline ends came to 9 bases. The CDR3 here is CASSLEGDDYGYTF. The CDR3 DNA sequence: TGTGCCAGCAGCTTAGAGGGGGATGACTATGGCTACACCTTC.

The J gene is TRBJ2-2, the V gene TRBV19; 9 bases agree with TRBD2. The CDR3 consists of 16 residues. Germline-derived CDR1 and CDR2 are LNHDA and SQIVND (reference sequence). Trimming at V came to 1 base and at J to 7 bases, leaving 7 bases not matched to a gene. The CDR3 loop reads CASSIVLAGVVGELFF. CDR3 nucleotides: TGTGCCAGTAGTATAGTTTTAGCGGGAGTGGTCGGGGAGCTGTTTTTT.

The chain combines TRBV4-2 with TRBJ1-2; D unclear. The ends were cut back, 4 bases at V and 0 bases at J, with 18 bases in the middle. The CDR3 spans 17 residues. Per germline, CDR1 LGHNA and CDR2 YNFKEQ. The CDR3 nucleotides read TGTGCCAGCAGCCCCCGGAGAGGGTCAGGTTCTAACTATGGCTACACCTTC. This translates into CASSPRRGSGSNYGYTF.

The chain recombines TRBV5-4 with TRBJ2-3, with 8 bases that match TRBD2. In germline, CDR1 is SGHNT, CDR2 YYREEE (reference sequence). J lost 0 bases, V lost 4 bases, and 1 base had no gene match. The CDR3 is 14 amino acids. Here the CDR3 reads CASSPSGSTDTQYF. CDR3 DNA sequence: TGTGCCAGCAGCCCTAGCGGGAGCACAGATACGCAGTATTTT. Supplemented by reference TRBV5-4 and TRBJ2-3, the full variable domain reads ETGVTQSPTHLIKTRGQQVTLRCSSQSGHNTVSWYQQALGQGPQFIFQYYREEENGRGNFPPRFSGLQFPNYSSELNVNALELDDSALYLCASSPSGSTDTQYFGPGTRLTVL.

This clone was detected only once. V and J are TRBV11-3 and TRBJ2-3, with 7 bases identical to TRBD2. The CDR3 is 16 residues long. Trimming removed 4 bases from V and 6 bases from J; junction bases left unmatched: 13. From germline, CDR1 is SGHNT and CDR2 YENEEA. The CDR3 DNA reads TGTGCCAGCAGCTCCCATCTTAGCGGGTACCAGGATACGCAGTATTTT. Protein product: CASSSHLSGYQDTQYF.

This clone was found once. The chain recombines TRBV10-2 with TRBJ2-1; a weak D match, TRBD2 (6 bases). V dropped 9 bases and J dropped 8 bases, with 23 bases sitting between them. The CDR3 totals 15 residues. Germline values: CDR1 WSHSY, CDR2 SAAADI. The CDR3 DNA is TGCGCCAGTCTTGATCGGCTAGGGGAGGTTCATGAGCAGTTCTTC. It specifies CASLDRLGEVHEQFF.

This chain uses TRBV4-3 with TRBJ1-1; perhaps TRBD1 as D (6 bases). Looked up from germline, CDR1 is LGHNA and CDR2 is YSLEER. The ends were cut back, 0 bases at V and 0 bases at J, with 14 bases in the middle. The CDR3 has 17 residues. In nucleotides, the CDR3 is TGCGCCAGCAGCCAAGATGGGGAGACAGGCATGAACACTGAAGCTTTCTTT. Its protein product is CASSQDGETGMNTEAFF.

The chain recombines TRBV27 with TRBJ2-1, with 8 nucleotides matching TRBD2. The CDR3 is made up of 12 amino acids. CDR1 is MNHEY and CDR2 is SMNVEV in the germline V gene (reference sequence). J lost 16 bases, V lost 8 bases, and 13 bases had no gene match. The CDR3 region is CASGPPSGSGFF. The CDR3 nucleotides read TGTGCCAGCGGCCCCCCAAGCGGGAGTGGTTTCTTC.

V usage is TRBV29-1 and J usage is TRBJ2-1, with a tentative D call TRBD2 (6 bases). This CDR3 region has 11 residues. V dropped 7 bases and J dropped 9 bases, with 13 bases sitting between them. CDR1 and CDR2 from the germline V gene are SQVTM and ANQGSEA. The CDR3 loop is CSDRLVAEQFF. The CDR3 DNA is TGCAGCGACCGACTAGTGGCTGAGCAGTTCTTC.